The 15 T cell receptor beta chains below were found in one sample sequenced in a study of T cell changes during pregnancy in multiple sclerosis. Libraries were prepared by immunoSEQ multiplex PCR; TCRdb keeps only in-frame clonotypes and omits some of them. The sample has 90,000 to 120,000 clones, approximately 90% seen once. The material sequenced was peripheral blood, taken in the third trimester of pregnancy. The receptors shown here come from a female donor in good health, enrolled as a control in a pregnancy study.

The rearrangement joins TRBV5-6 to TRBJ2-7; weak D call: TRBD1 (5 bases). The CDR3 is made up of 12 amino acids. Trimming stripped 4 bases from V and 5 bases from J, with 10 bases between. Looked up from germline, CDR1 is SGHDT and CDR2 is YYEEEE. The CDR3 DNA follows: TGTGCCAGCAGCCCGAACAGGAACGAGCAGTACTTC. Translating it yields CASSPNRNEQYF.

This clone was seen a single time. The rearrangement joins TRBV29-1 to TRBJ2-2; D perhaps matches TRBD2 (6 bases). The CDR3 covers 14 residues. V was clipped by 3 bases and J by 0 bases, with 8 bases between them. Per germline, CDR1 SQVTM and CDR2 ANQGSEA. The CDR3 nucleotides read TGCAGCGTTGATGGGGGGACGAACACCGGGGAGCTGTTTTTT. This codes for CSVDGGTNTGELFF.

The V and J genes are TRBV18 and TRBJ2-7, with D unresolved. The CDR3 contains 12 residues. The germline gives CDR1 KGHSH, CDR2 LQKENI. Trimming took 6 bases from V and 3 from J, leaving 9 bases between them. The CDR3 here is CASSSQVYEQYF. The CDR3 region has the DNA TGTGCCAGCTCGTCCCAGGTCTACGAGCAGTACTTC. Drawing the rest from reference TRBV18 and TRBJ2-7, the complete variable domain is NAGVMQNPRHLVRRRGQEARLRCSPMKGHSHVYWYRQLPEEGLKFMVYLQKENIIDESGMPKERFSAEFPKEGPSILRIQQVVRGDSAAYFCASSSQVYEQYFGPGTRLTVT.

The chain has TRBV19 and TRBJ2-3; D possibly corresponds to TRBD2 (6 bases). The CDR3 is made up of 14 amino acids. V lost 1 base to trimming and J lost 4 bases, with 9 bases between them. Germline-derived CDR1 and CDR2 are LNHDA and SQIVND (reference sequence). The CDR3 nucleotides are TGTGCCAGTAGTATAGGCGGGGTAGCAGATACGCAGTATTTT. Its protein product is CASSIGGVADTQYF.

The chain links TRBV5-8 to TRBJ1-6; tentative D call: TRBD1 (5 bases). Germline V gives CDR1 SGHTS, CDR2 YDEGEE. The ends were cut back, 0 bases at V and 7 bases at J, with 8 bases in the middle. This CDR3 is built from 14 residues. The CDR3 DNA sequence: TGTGCCAGCAGCTTGGAACGGGGGAATTCACCCCTCCACTTT. Translating it yields CASSLERGNSPLHF.

The chain uses TRBV4-1 and TRBJ2-7, with TRBD1 as a possible D gene (6 bases). V was pared by 8 bases and J by 3 bases, with 17 bases between. Germline V gives CDR1 MGHRA, CDR2 YSYEKL. The CDR3 sequence is 14 residues long. The CDR3 DNA is TGCGCCAGCGGGGTGGGTCCAGGGGACTACGAGCAGTACTTC. This codes for CASGVGPGDYEQYF.

The chain has TRBV7-2 and TRBJ2-7; 10 positions match TRBD2. Germline V gene sequence: CDR1 SGHTA, CDR2 FQGNSA. With V trimmed by 0 bases and J by 7 bases, 3 bases remained unmatched. The CDR3 sequence is 14 residues long. CDR3 loop: CASSLAPSGGEQYF. Here the CDR3 DNA reads TGTGCCAGCAGCTTAGCGCCTAGCGGGGGTGAGCAGTACTTC.

J is TRBJ1-6 and V is TRBV7-2; no clear D gene. The CDR3 spans 16 residues. Trimming shortened V by 2 bases and J by 4 bases, and 12 bases separated the two germline ends. Germline CDR1 SGHTA, CDR2 FQGNSA. This CDR3 is CASSLRETAYNSPLHF. CDR3 nucleotide sequence: TGTGCCAGCAGCTTACGGGAGACTGCGTATAATTCACCCCTCCACTTT.

The chain uses TRBV4-3 and TRBJ2-3, with no clear D. The CDR3 is 15 residues long. V lost 3 bases to trimming and J lost 2 bases, with 12 bases between them. CDR1 and CDR2 from the germline V gene are LGHNA and YSLEER. CDR3 region: CASSQRRVDTDTQYF. CDR3 DNA sequence: TGCGCCAGCAGCCAGCGTCGCGTCGACACAGATACGCAGTATTTT.

The chain combines TRBV5-1 with TRBJ1-2; a possible D gene is TRBD1 (5 bases). The germline V and J ends were trimmed by 2 bases and 8 bases, with 13 bases remaining between them. Germline lookup yields CDR1 SGHRS and CDR2 YFSETQ. The CDR3 runs to 13 residues. The CDR3 here is CASSFQGGEGYTF. CDR3 nucleotides: TGCGCCAGCAGCTTCCAGGGAGGGGAAGGCTACACCTTC.

The chain combines TRBV7-8 with TRBJ2-5, with TRBD1 identical over 8 bases. This CDR3 has 16 amino acids. Germline V gene sequence: CDR1 SGHVS, CDR2 FQNEAQ. After removal of 5 bases from V and 7 bases from J, the junction contained 15 bases not matched to a gene. In nucleotides, the CDR3 is TGTGCCAGCAGCAACCGTCCCGGGACAGGCCCGGGGACCCAGTACTTC. Amino acid sequence: CASSNRPGTGPGTQYF.

The chain couples TRBV15 to TRBJ1-3; TRBD1 might be the D (6 bases). The CDR3 loop spans 15 amino acids. The germline V and J ends were trimmed by 3 bases and 0 bases, with 9 bases remaining between them. Germline CDR1 is LNHNV and CDR2 is YYDKDF (reference sequence). CDR3 protein: CATSRDRGSGNTIYF. CDR3 DNA: TGTGCCACCAGCAGGGACAGAGGCTCTGGAAACACCATATATTTT.

The genes are TRBV5-6 and TRBJ1-6, with no clear D. Trimming cost V 4 bases and J 7 bases, with 21 bases left between them. CDR1 is SGHDT and CDR2 is YYEEEE in the germline V gene. The CDR3 sequence is 17 residues long. The chain's CDR3 is CASSPRLVAGSNSPLHF. The CDR3 DNA is TGTGCCAGCAGCCCCCGGCTGGTAGCCGGGTCCAATTCACCCCTCCACTTT.

CDR3 amino acids: CASSSDRQGNQPQHF. CDR3 coding DNA: TGTGCCAGCAGCTCTGACCGACAGGGGAATCAGCCCCAGCATTTT. The rearrangement uses TRBV6-5 and TRBJ1-5, with 8 bases matching TRBD1. The CDR3 contains 15 residues. CDR1 is MNHEY and CDR2 is SVGAGI in the germline V gene. The V and J ends lost 6 bases and 4 bases, in that order; junction bases with no gene match: 8.

Turning to this clone: The sample holds other DNA sequences that translate to the same CDR3. This chain joins TRBV9 and TRBJ2-5; tentative D call: TRBD2 (6 bases). This CDR3 is built from 15 residues. V was shortened by 0 bases and J by 4 bases, with 13 bases between the two germline ends. Germline lookup yields CDR1 SGDLS and CDR2 YYNGEE. CDR3 amino acids: CASSVGGGAGETQYF. CDR3 coding DNA: TGTGCCAGCAGCGTAGGTGGAGGGGCGGGAGAGACCCAGTACTTC. The full variable domain, rest sourced from reference TRBV9 and TRBJ2-5, is DSGVTQTPKHLITATGQRVTLRCSPRSGDLSVYWYQQSLDQGLQFLIQYYNGEERAKGNILERFSAQQFPDLHSELNLSSLELGDSALYFCASSVGGGAGETQYFGPGTRLLVL.